This T cell receptor beta chain was identified in a study of human T cells and chemical hapten exposure. The time point here: healthy volunteer bleed at 2 weeks. The authors extracted total RNA from unfractionated whole blood. CDR1 is MNHEY and CDR2 is SVGAGI in the germline V gene. V lost 5 bases, J lost 13 bases, and 9 bases stayed unmatched. The CDR3 extends over 12 amino acids. This clonotype occurred many times. TCRdb recomputed calls from the RACE reads with MiXCR, one row per CDR3 protein. The sample includes some 50,000 distinct CDR3 sequences, about 4.5% of them seen just once. The sequencing input was whole blood. The rearrangement uses TRBV6-5 and TRBJ2-3, with 7 bases lining up with TRBD1. This receptor was identified in a female donor in good health. Some clones in this sample may be carry-over from other donors' samples. Written as DNA, the CDR3 is TGTGCCAGCAGTCGGGACAGCGAGGAGGAGTATTTT. Its protein product is CASSRDSEEEYF.